These 30 T cell receptor beta chains were all obtained from the same sample, sequenced in a study of T cells in Graves' hyperthyroidism and ophthalmopathy (dated by TCRdb to between 2018 and 2021). Receptors were amplified or captured by multiplex PCR. Instrument on record: Illumina HiSeq 2000. Amplification of TCR beta CDR3 regions was carried out from RNA transcripts. For the first round of RT-PCR on the TCR CDR3, the HTBI primer set was used together with the Qiagen OneStep RT-PCR kit. TCRdb reprocessed the public reads (quality trimming at Q25 with fastp, clone calling with MiXCR) and kept in-frame beta chains. Rows are combined by CDR3 protein, so each entry shows the most common genes and DNA. This sample comprises approximately 260,000 distinct CDR3 sequences, about 16% of them detected only once. Jointly, the top ten make up roughly 31% of the sample. The specimen was blood. The receptors here all came from a woman aged 50 to 60 with Graves' hyperthyroidism that later progressed to Graves' ophthalmopathy.

This clonotype was counted many times. J is TRBJ2-1 and V is TRBV18; weak D call: TRBD2 (5 bases). Germline CDR1 KGHSH, CDR2 LQKENI. V shed 2 bases and J shed 1 base, with 9 bases lying between them. This CDR3 region has 15 residues. For the CDR3, the DNA is TGTGCCAGCTCACCAAGGACTCCGTCCTACAATGAGCAGTTCTTC. It translates to CASSPRTPSYNEQFF.

This clonotype turned up a few times. The chain couples TRBV27 to TRBJ2-2; D tentatively fits TRBD1 or TRBD2 (5 bases each). The CDR3 has 13 amino acids. Trimming left V 8 bases short and J 6 bases short, with 13 bases between. Germline lookup yields CDR1 MNHEY and CDR2 SMNVEV (reference sequence). CDR3 sequence reads: CASGLRGAGELFF. In nucleotides, the CDR3 is TGTGCCAGCGGACTTAGGGGCGCCGGGGAGCTGTTTTTT.

Many counts were recorded for this clonotype. The J gene is TRBJ1-1, the V gene TRBV7-8, with no clear D. This CDR3 has 13 residues. Trimming stripped 5 bases from V and 0 bases from J, with 7 bases between. The germline gives CDR1 SGHVS, CDR2 FQNEAQ. The CDR3 loop is CASSLDLNTEAFF. DNA for the CDR3: TGTGCCAGCAGCCTGGACCTGAACACTGAAGCTTTCTTT.

The table lists this clonotype with many counts. V is TRBV29-1 and J is TRBJ2-7; D is undetermined. The CDR3 sequence is 10 residues long. Trimming shortened V by 4 bases and J by 9 bases, and 10 bases separated the two germline ends. The germline V gene has CDR1 SQVTM and CDR2 ANQGSEA. The CDR3 sequence is CSVAQDTQYF. In DNA form, the CDR3 reads TGCAGCGTTGCGCAGGATACGCAGTACTTC.

V is TRBV24-1 and J is TRBJ2-2; 7 positions agree with TRBD1. The CDR3 has 15 residues. The germline V gene has CDR1 KGHDR and CDR2 SFDVKD. The J segment lost 1 base and the V segment lost 5 bases, leaving 3 bases of the junction unmatched. CDR3 nucleotide sequence: TGTGCCACCAGTGGTGACAGGGAGAACACCGGGGAGCTGTTTTTT. Protein product: CATSGDRENTGELFF.

The table lists this clonotype with many counts. CDR3 bases: TGCGCCAGCAGCTTGGCCCCGGGAGGGTGGGATGAGCAGTTCTTC. Translation gives CASSLAPGGWDEQFF. J is TRBJ2-1 and V is TRBV5-1, with 8 nucleotides matching TRBD2. V dropped 0 bases and J dropped 8; count of bases not matched to a gene: 7. The CDR3 length is 15 residues. The germline gives CDR1 SGHRS, CDR2 YFSETQ. Supplemented by reference TRBV5-1 and TRBJ2-1, the full variable domain reads KAGVTQTPRYLIKTRGQQVTLSCSPISGHRSVSWYQQTPGQGLQFLFEYFSETQRNKGNFPGRFSGRQFSNSRSEMNVSTLELGDSALYLCASSLAPGGWDEQFFGPGTRLTVL.

This clonotype was seen many times. The V call is TRBV2, the J call TRBJ2-3, with 8 bases aligning to TRBD2. J lost 5 bases, V lost 7 bases, and 8 bases had no gene match. CDR1 and CDR2 from the germline V gene are SNHLY and FYNNEI. This CDR3 is built from 14 residues. The CDR3 DNA is TGTGCCAGCAAATACGGACTAGCAGAAGATACGCAGTATTTT. Amino acids: CASKYGLAEDTQYF.

With respect to this clonotype: One junction end does not reproduce the germline sequence, and a read error may be involved. This sequence joins TRBV28 and TRBJ2-1; 14 bases agree with TRBD2. The germline V gene encodes CDR1 MDHEN and CDR2 SYDVKM. This CDR3 is built from 14 residues. CDR3 loop: CASSGGTSGRGVQF. DNA for the CDR3: TGTGCCAGCAGCGGGGGGACTAGCGGGAGAGGGGTTCAATTC.

The chain uses TRBV5-8 and TRBJ1-1; D is perhaps TRBD1 (5 bases). CDR1 and CDR2 (germline): SGHTS, YDEGEE. The CDR3 runs to 18 residues. V lost 2 bases, J lost 0 bases, and 20 bases lay in between. The CDR3 region has the DNA TGTGCCAGCAGCTTTGTAATGGGGCAGGCTCGAATGAACACTGAAGCTTTCTTT. It yields the protein CASSFVMGQARMNTEAFF.

This clonotype was found many times. The V call is TRBV27, the J call TRBJ2-1; 8 bases align to TRBD2. V shed 6 bases and J 4 bases; nucleotides not matched to a gene: 2. This CDR3 has 13 amino acids. Germline assignment: CDR1 MNHEY and CDR2 SMNVEV (reference sequence). For the CDR3, the DNA is TGTGCCAGCAGGGGCGGGGGGTACAATGAGCAGTTCTTC. Protein sequence: CASRGGGYNEQFF.

The sample holds a few counts of this clonotype. V and J are TRBV4-2 and TRBJ2-3; TRBD2 matches at 7 bases. From germline, CDR1 is LGHNA and CDR2 YNFKEQ. The CDR3 totals 13 residues. J gave up 2 bases and V 6 bases, and 2 bases lay outside the gene matches. This chain's CDR3 is CASRAGSTDTQYF. CDR3 coding DNA: TGTGCCAGCAGAGCGGGGTCCACAGATACGCAGTATTTT.

This clonotype was detected ten times or more. This chain joins TRBV29-1 and TRBJ2-3; D is ambiguous. Germline lookup yields CDR1 SQVTM and CDR2 ANQGSEA. V lost 6 bases and J lost 2, with 6 bases in between. There are 11 residues in the CDR3. For the CDR3, the DNA is TGCAGCGTGACCTTCACAGATACGCAGTATTTT. Translation gives CSVTFTDTQYF.

This clonotype has at least ten counts. The chain couples TRBV5-1 to TRBJ1-1; D remains ambiguous. Between the trimmed V and J ends, which lost 0 bases and 8 bases, there was a span of 8 bases. Germline values: CDR1 SGHRS, CDR2 YFSETQ. The CDR3 sequence is 12 residues long. The CDR3 protein is CASSLVAGEAFF. The CDR3 coding sequence is TGCGCCAGCAGCTTGGTAGCAGGAGAAGCTTTCTTT.

This clonotype was seen many times. The chain links TRBV11-3 to TRBJ1-5; maybe TRBD1 (5 bases). Germline CDR1 and CDR2: SGHNT and YENEEA. CDR3 length equals 20 residues. V lost 5 bases and J lost 0, with 26 bases in between. The CDR3 loop is CASSEPQLVLRGVSNQPQHF. The CDR3 DNA reads as TGTGCCAGCAGCGAACCCCAGTTAGTACTCCGGGGGGTTAGCAATCAGCCCCAGCATTTT.

This clonotype has ten or more counts. The genes are TRBV20-1 and TRBJ2-1; tentative D call: TRBD1 (5 bases). The CDR3 has 14 amino acids. V was shortened by 3 bases and J by 8 bases, with 17 bases between the two germline ends. CDR1 and CDR2 from the germline V gene are DFQATT and SNEGSKA (reference sequence). This CDR3 is CSASRSGPFDEQFF. In nucleotides, the CDR3 is TGCAGTGCTAGTAGGTCAGGGCCATTCGATGAGCAGTTCTTC.

Worth noting for this clonotype: The junction differs from germline at one of its ends, possibly a read error. The chain joins TRBV20-1 to TRBJ2-5, with 10 bases that match TRBD2. CDR1 DFQATT and CDR2 SNEGSKA come from the germline V gene (reference sequence). CDR3 size: 19 residues. The CDR3 region has the DNA TGCAGTGCTGGAGATCCGGGTAGCGGGAGGCCAAGTATCCAAGAGACCCAGTACTTC. Amino acid sequence: CSAGDPGSGRPSIQETQYF.

The sample holds many counts of this clonotype. The chain has TRBV28 and TRBJ2-7; D is uncertain. V gave up 3 bases and J gave up 3 bases, with 12 bases separating them. The germline gives CDR1 MDHEN, CDR2 SYDVKM. This CDR3 spans 14 amino acids. The CDR3 reads CASSFNGGLYEQYF. The DNA of the CDR3 is TGTGCCAGCAGTTTCAACGGTGGCCTCTACGAGCAGTACTTC.

With regard to this clonotype: Germline is not matched at one junction end, which may reflect a read error. The chain has TRBV7-3 and TRBJ2-2, with D unclear. Germline CDR1 reads SGHTA; CDR2 reads FQGTGA. The CDR3 is made up of 15 amino acids. CDR3 DNA sequence: TGTGCCAGCGGCTTAGGCCCTGACTCCGCCGGGGAGCTGTTTTTT. Translation: CASGLGPDSAGELFF.

The CDR3 spells CASSLAAGGTDTQYF. CDR3 DNA sequence: TGCGCCAGCAGCTTGGCGGCAGGGGGAACAGATACGCAGTATTTT. The rearrangement joins TRBV5-1 to TRBJ2-3; the match to TRBD1 covers 7 bases. V was pared by 0 bases and J by 3 bases, with 4 bases of the junction left unmatched. CDR1 is SGHRS and CDR2 is YFSETQ in the germline V gene. The CDR3 runs 15 residues.

This clonotype has a count of ten or more. This CDR3 reads CASSSIPESNTEAFF. CDR3 nucleotides: TGTGCCAGCAGTTCTATTCCCGAAAGTAACACTGAAGCTTTCTTT. This chain joins TRBV12-3 or TRBV12-4 and TRBJ1-1; D gene uncertain. CDR3 length: 15 amino acids. Trimming removed 4 bases from V and 2 bases from J, with 14 bases in between.

CDR3 sequence reads: CASSGQWTQPQHF. In nucleotides, the CDR3 is TGTGCCAGCAGCGGACAGTGGACTCAGCCCCAGCATTTT. The chain employs TRBV5-8 and TRBJ1-5, with D perhaps matching TRBD1 (6 bases). Germline-derived CDR1 and CDR2 are SGHTS and YDEGEE. This CDR3 spans 13 amino acids. V was pared by 4 bases and J by 6 bases, with 11 bases between.

The V call is TRBV30, the J call TRBJ1-2; possibly TRBD1 for D (6 bases). The CDR3 is 13 amino acids. From germline, CDR1 is GTSNPN and CDR2 SVGIG (reference sequence). V was trimmed by 2 bases and J by 8 bases, leaving 15 bases between them. The CDR3 DNA reads TGTGCCTGGAGTATAGGGGGGGCTAGCGGCTACACCTTC. Translation: CAWSIGGASGYTF.

A few counts support this clonotype. A much larger clone is a single base away; this may be a read error. The chain employs TRBV20-1 and TRBJ2-3; TRBD2 matches 9 bases. V gave up 4 bases and J gave up 10 bases; unmatched junction bases: 15. The CDR3 is 15 residues long. CDR1 is DFQATT, CDR2 SNEGSKA, per germline (reference sequence). The CDR3, as DNA: TGCAGTGCTAATCGTCGACTAGCGGCTTTCAATCCGCAGTATTTT. Translated: CSANRRLAAFNPQYF.

The chain joins TRBV6-1 to TRBJ1-5, with 8 bases fitting TRBD1. The length of the CDR3 is 14 residues. Germline CDR1 is MNHNS and CDR2 is SASEGT. Trimming cost V 7 bases and J 2 bases; bases outside gene matches: 4. The CDR3 DNA follows: TGTGCCAGCACTAAGGACAGGGGCAATCAGCCCCAGCATTTT. Translated, it gives CASTKDRGNQPQHF.

At least ten counts were recorded for this clonotype. The J gene is TRBJ2-5, the V gene TRBV6-5; the D call may be TRBD1 or TRBD2 (5 bases each). V was pared by 2 bases and J by 1 base, with 11 bases between. The CDR3 loop spans 15 amino acids. The germline gives CDR1 MNHEY, CDR2 SVGAGI. DNA of the CDR3: TGTGCCAGCAGTTACACGGGAAGGGGCCAAGAGACCCAGTACTTC. It encodes CASSYTGRGQETQYF.

This clonotype was counted many times. This chain joins TRBV28 and TRBJ1-2; 8 nucleotides agree with TRBD1. V was clipped by 6 bases and J by 8 bases; unmatched bases: 8. This CDR3 has 13 amino acids. Germline V gene sequence: CDR1 MDHEN, CDR2 SYDVKM. The CDR3 sequence: CASSTGGQRGYTF. The CDR3 DNA sequence: TGTGCCAGCAGCACAGGGGGTCAACGGGGCTACACCTTC.

This clonotype was detected a few times. Here the CDR3 reads CASRTGQETQYF. For the CDR3, the DNA is TGTGCCAGCCGGACGGGACAAGAGACCCAGTACTTC. The gene calls are TRBV6-1 and TRBJ2-5, with D perhaps matching TRBD2 (5 bases). Germline CDR1 and CDR2: MNHNS and SASEGT. V lost 8 bases and J 2 bases, leaving 9 bases between the germline ends. The CDR3 runs to 12 residues.

This clonotype appeared a few times. In DNA, the CDR3 is TGTGCCAGCAGCGTGTTATCCGGACCCCTCCACTTT. As protein: CASSVLSGPLHF. The J gene is TRBJ1-6, the V gene TRBV9; D unresolved. V was shortened by 2 bases and J by 12 bases, with 9 bases between the two germline ends. Germline V lookup: CDR1 SGDLS, CDR2 YYNGEE. This CDR3 is built from 12 residues.

With regard to this clonotype: A much larger clonotype is one base distant, so this may be a read error. CDR3 coding DNA: TGTACCACCCGAGCAGGGTCCACAGATACGCAGTATTTT. Its protein product is CTTRAGSTDTQYF. The V gene is TRBV3-1, the J gene TRBJ2-3, with a possible D match to TRBD1 (5 bases). CDR1 LGHDT and CDR2 YNNKEL come from the germline V gene (reference sequence). This CDR3 spans 13 amino acids.

This clonotype was recorded many times. The rearrangement joins TRBV20-1 to TRBJ2-2; D unresolved. Germline CDR1 DFQATT, CDR2 SNEGSKA (reference sequence). There are 15 residues in the CDR3. Trimming pared 0 bases from V and 6 bases from J, leaving 14 bases between. CDR3 region: CSARESDAYPGELFF. CDR3 nucleotides: TGCAGTGCTAGAGAGAGCGACGCCTACCCCGGGGAGCTGTTTTTT.